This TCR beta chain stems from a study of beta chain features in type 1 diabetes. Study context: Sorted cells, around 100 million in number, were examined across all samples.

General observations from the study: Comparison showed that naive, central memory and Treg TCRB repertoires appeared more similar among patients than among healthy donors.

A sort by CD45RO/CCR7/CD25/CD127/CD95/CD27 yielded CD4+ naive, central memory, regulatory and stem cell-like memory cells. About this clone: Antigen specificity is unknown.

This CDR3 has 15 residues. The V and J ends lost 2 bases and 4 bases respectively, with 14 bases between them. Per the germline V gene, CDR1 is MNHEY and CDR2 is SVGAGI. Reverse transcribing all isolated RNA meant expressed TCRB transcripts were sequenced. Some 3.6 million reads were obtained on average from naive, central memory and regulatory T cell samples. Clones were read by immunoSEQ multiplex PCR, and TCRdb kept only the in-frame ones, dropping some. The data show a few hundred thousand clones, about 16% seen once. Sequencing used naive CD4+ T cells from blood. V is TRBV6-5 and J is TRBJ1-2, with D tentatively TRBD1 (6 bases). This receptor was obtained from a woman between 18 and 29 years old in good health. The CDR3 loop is CASSYDQKDSYGYTF. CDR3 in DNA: TGTGCCAGCAGTTACGACCAAAAGGACAGCTATGGCTACACCTTC.